This TCR beta chain originates from a study of shared clonotypes between healthy human individuals. The CDR3 runs 11 residues. Germline lookup yields CDR1 SQVTM and CDR2 ANQGSEA. V was trimmed by 3 bases and J by 9 bases, leaving 9 bases between them. Produced via immunoSEQ multiplex PCR; TCRdb's table is partial and in-frame only. This table holds some 700,000 clones, roughly 88% found once. The sequenced sample was memory CD8+ T cells from PBMCs. Subset of the sample: CD45RO+ cells pooled with CCR7-negative TemRA cells. The clonotype was recovered from a man between 18 and 35 years old in good health. Some clones in this sample may be carry-over from other donors' samples. The V gene is TRBV29-1, the J gene TRBJ2-1; D unresolved. The CDR3 region has the DNA TGCAGCGTTGAGGAGCAAGGTGAGCAGTTCTTC. Translating it yields CSVEEQGEQFF.